The T cell receptor (beta chain) described here comes from a study of a mutant IDH1 vaccine in newly diagnosed glioma. Study-level information: Treated patients comprised about 60% males and about 40% females, mean age roughly 43 years.

In germline, CDR1 is SGHAT, CDR2 FQNNGV. Trimming took 9 bases from V and 6 from J; bases not matched to a gene: 9. This CDR3 has 15 residues. TCRdb's copy holds only in-frame clones and misses some; the assay was immunoSEQ multiplex PCR. The sample records about 51,000 clones, approximately 80% being singletons. The time point was: baseline, week 1 (first vaccination visit). Sample treatment: pre-vaccination baseline after standard-of-care therapy. Donors harbored newly found WHO grade 3 or 4 IDH1-mutant, ATRX-lost astrocytomas. The chain links TRBV11-2 to TRBJ1-6; 9 nucleotides match TRBD1. This TCR was recovered from a woman in her forties with glioma. The material was PBMCs, obtained from a glioma patient treated with radiotherapy, temozolomide or both. CDR3 residues: CASTGTGLSNSPLHF. The CDR3, as DNA: TGTGCCAGTACGGGGACAGGGCTCTCTAATTCACCCCTCCACTTT.